Listed below are T cell receptor beta chains from one sample, sequenced in a study of monozygotic twins with cystic fibrosis. Measured with immunoSEQ multiplex PCR; TCRdb has only the in-frame clones, and not every one. The data hold 30,000 to 40,000 clones, with more than 55% observed a single time. Sequencing used blood. The receptors derive from a girl between 10 and 17 years old with cystic fibrosis. The CDR3 runs from the conserved cysteine through the conserved F or W. The D gene is left open where the match is weak. Where a row states a size, it is once, few, many or the class of an expanded clone; other rows omit it.

V gene	D gene	clone size	J gene	CDR3 DNA	CDR3 protein
TRBV29-1	.	few	TRBJ1-1	TGCAGCGTTGGTGAGGAGGAGGATGTGGGCACTGAAGCTTTCTTT	CSVGEEEDVGTEAFF
TRBV28	TRBD1	.	TRBJ2-7	TGTGCCAGCACCCCGGTGACAGATCGGGACCACAGGGGCCCCTACGAGCAGTACTTC	CASTPVTDRDHRGPYEQYF
TRBV10-3	.	few	TRBJ1-1	TGTGCCATCAGTGAGTTGGGGACTGAAGCTTTCTTT	CAISELGTEAFF
TRBV6-5	.	.	TRBJ1-1	TGTGCCAGCAGGCTAAATCCTTTTTGGACTGAAGCTTTCTTT	CASRLNPFWTEAFF
TRBV7-2	.	.	TRBJ2-1	TGTGCCAGCAGCTTAGGTGGCAGGATAGCCTACAATGAGCAGTTCTTC	CASSLGGRIAYNEQFF
TRBV25-1	.	.	TRBJ2-3	TGTGCCAGCAGTGAACCAGCCAGCACAGATACGCAGTATTTT	CASSEPASTDTQYF
TRBV18	TRBD2	few	TRBJ2-5	TGTGCCAGCTCACCGCCAGGGACTAGAAAGTTGGGGACCCAGTACTTC	CASSPPGTRKLGTQYF
TRBV14	.	few	TRBJ2-5	TGTGCCAGCAGCCACTCCGAGACCCAGTACTTC	CASSHSETQYF
TRBV4-2	TRBD1	.	TRBJ2-2	TGTGCCAGCAGCCAAGATACAGGGGGCATCACCGGGGAGCTGTTTTTT	CASSQDTGGITGELFF
TRBV29-1	TRBD1	.	TRBJ1-5	TGCAGCGGGAGACAGGGAGGGAGCAATCAGCCCCAGCATTTT	CSGRQGGSNQPQHF
TRBV4-1	.	.	TRBJ1-4	TGCGCCAGCAGCCAACGGGAAGCCAATGAAAAACTGTTTTTT	CASSQREANEKLFF
TRBV7-9	TRBD1	.	TRBJ2-5	TGTGCCAGCAGCCCCTCCACAGGGGTCGGGACCCAGTACTTC	CASSPSTGVGTQYF
TRBV14	.	.	TRBJ2-3	TGTGCCAGCAGCATCCGGGAAGGGGCAGGGACAGATACGCAGTATTTT	CASSIREGAGTDTQYF
TRBV9	.	.	TRBJ2-2	TGTGCCAGCAGCGTAGAAGGCCGCGGGAACACCGGGGAGCTGTTTTTT	CASSVEGRGNTGELFF
TRBV4-3	TRBD2	.	TRBJ2-3	TGCGCCAGCAGCCCCCGACTAGCGGGAGAGATAGATACGCAGTATTTT	CASSPRLAGEIDTQYF
TRBV4-3	.	.	TRBJ1-3	TGCGCCAGCAGCCAAATTTGGGGGGGCTATGGAAACACCATATATTTT	CASSQIWGGYGNTIYF
TRBV18	TRBD1	.	TRBJ2-1	TGTGCCAGCTCGTCGGGACAGGGATCCTACAATGAGCAGTTCTTC	CASSSGQGSYNEQFF
TRBV30	.	.	TRBJ1-5	TGTGCCTGGGGCCAGACAGGATTAAGCAATCAGCCCCAGCATTTT	CAWGQTGLSNQPQHF
TRBV6-5	.	.	TRBJ2-3	TGTGCCAGCAGACAGAGCTCCACAGATACGCAGTATTTT	CASRQSSTDTQYF
TRBV2	TRBD1	.	TRBJ1-3	TGTGCCAGCAGTGCTGCACAGGGGTACGCTGGAAACACCATATATTTT	CASSAAQGYAGNTIYF
TRBV28	TRBD1	once	TRBJ1-2	TGTGCCAGCACCTTAACCCCGGGACAGGGGGACCTCTATGGCTACACCTTC	CASTLTPGQGDLYGYTF
TRBV4-1	.	.	TRBJ1-2	TGCGCCAGCAGCCAAGGGTTGCGGGGCCGGGAAGTATTGGGCTACACCTTC	CASSQGLRGREVLGYTF
TRBV29-1	.	.	TRBJ1-1	TGCAGCGCCGCCGGGACTGAAGCTTTCTTT	CSAAGTEAFF
TRBV7-2	.	.	TRBJ1-1	TGTGCCAGCAGCCGTGAGTCATCTCAGAAAGCTTTCTTT	CASSRESSQKAFF
TRBV7-9	.	.	TRBJ2-7	TGTGCCAGCAGTTTAGGTACAGGGATAAGTCACGAGCAGTACTTC	CASSLGTGISHEQYF
TRBV2	.	.	TRBJ1-5	TGTGCCAGCAGTGGAGGGGGGGGGAGCTATAGCAATCAGCCCCAGCATTTT	CASSGGGGSYSNQPQHF
TRBV2	.	.	TRBJ2-7	TGTGCCAGCAGTGAAGTGCCCGCGAACGAGCAGTACTTC	CASSEVPANEQYF
TRBV15	TRBD2	.	TRBJ2-1	TGTGCCACCGGGACTAGCGGGAGGGTCACCTACAATGAGCAGTTCTTC	CATGTSGRVTYNEQFF
TRBV6-6	TRBD1	.	TRBJ1-5	TGTGCCAGCAGTTACTCGCAAGGGGGCGAAGGGCATTTT	CASSYSQGGEGHF
TRBV5-1	.	.	TRBJ2-7	TGCGCCAGCAGCTTAGGGACTTTCGGGGACGAGCAGTACTTC	CASSLGTFGDEQYF
TRBV14	.	.	TRBJ2-1	TGTGCCAGCAGCCAAGTCTTCGGGACGAGCTCCTACAATGAGCAGTTCTTC	CASSQVFGTSSYNEQFF
TRBV4-3	.	.	TRBJ2-3	TGCGCCAGCAGCCAGTACAGGGAGCCAGATACGCAGTATTTT	CASSQYREPDTQYF
TRBV7-2	.	.	TRBJ2-5	TGTGCCAGCAGCTTACTAGGCGCAGAGACCCAGTACTTC	CASSLLGAETQYF
TRBV18	TRBD2	few	TRBJ2-1	TGTGCCAGCTCACCCAATAGCGGGAAGTCATACAATGAGCAGTTCTTC	CASSPNSGKSYNEQFF
TRBV4-3	TRBD2	.	TRBJ2-1	TGCGCCAGCAGCCAAGATCTTACTAGCGGGAGTGGAGATGAGCAGTTCTTC	CASSQDLTSGSGDEQFF
TRBV6-5	TRBD1	.	TRBJ1-2	TGTGCCAGCAGAGACAGGGCCACTAATGGCTACACCTTC	CASRDRATNGYTF
TRBV5-1	.	.	TRBJ1-3	TGCGCCAGCAGCTTGGGCAGCTCTGGAAACACCATATATTTT	CASSLGSSGNTIYF
TRBV20-1	TRBD1	few	TRBJ2-1	TGCAGTGCTAGGACAGGGGAGCAGTTCTTC	CSARTGEQFF
TRBV9	.	.	TRBJ2-1	TGTGCCAGCAGCGATTCTGGGACACCCTCCCCCCATGAGCAGTTCTTC	CASSDSGTPSPHEQFF
TRBV28	.	.	TRBJ1-1	TGTGCCAGCACCACCGGGGGTGGGTACACTGAAGCTTTCTTT	CASTTGGGYTEAFF
TRBV5-6	TRBD2	.	TRBJ2-1	TGTGCCAGCAGCATAACTAGCGGGTATTACAATGAGCAGTTCTTC	CASSITSGYYNEQFF
TRBV25-1	.	.	TRBJ2-1	TGTGCCAGCAGAGCCATTTGGGATGAGCAGTTCTTC	CASRAIWDEQFF
TRBV4-3	TRBD2	.	TRBJ2-1	TGCGCCAGCAGCCAAGAAGGGGGTAGCGGGAGGAGGTACAATGAGCAGTTCTTC	CASSQEGGSGRRYNEQFF
TRBV20-1	.	few	TRBJ2-5	TGCAGTGAAAAAGGTTCCGAGACCCAGTACTTC	CSEKGSETQYF
TRBV9	.	few	TRBJ1-1	TGTGCCAGCAGCGTTTTTCCGGGGTCTGGGAACACTGAAGCTTTCTTT	CASSVFPGSGNTEAFF
TRBV7-8	TRBD1	few	TRBJ1-1	TGTGCCAGCAGCTCGGACAGGGATGGGGAAGCTTTCTTT	CASSSDRDGEAFF
TRBV6-5	.	.	TRBJ1-4	TGTGCCAGCAGGTCGGGGGGACATGAAAAACTGTTTTTT	CASRSGGHEKLFF
TRBV30	TRBD2	.	TRBJ2-7	TGTGCCTGGAGCGGGGGGGGCTACGAGCAGTACTTC	CAWSGGGYEQYF
TRBV7-9	.	.	TRBJ2-1	TGTGCCAGCAGCTTATCCCCAGCAGTTTCGAGTGAGCAGTTCTTC	CASSLSPAVSSEQFF
TRBV7-2	.	.	TRBJ2-3	TGTGCCAGCAGCTTAGGTCCTAGCGATACAGATACGCAGTATTTT	CASSLGPSDTDTQYF
TRBV5-1	TRBD1	few	TRBJ1-1	TGCGCCAGCAGCCTGGGGGACAGTCTGAACACTGAAGCTTTCTTT	CASSLGDSLNTEAFF
TRBV2	TRBD1	.	TRBJ1-1	TGTGCCAGCAGTTCGGACAGGGGCTTCAACACTGAAGCTTTCTTT	CASSSDRGFNTEAFF
TRBV19	.	.	TRBJ1-1	TGTGCCAGTAGTATTTGGCTGATGAACACTGAAGCTTTCTTT	CASSIWLMNTEAFF
TRBV4-3	TRBD1	.	TRBJ2-1	TGCGCCAGCAGCCAACCGGGACAGGGTAGTTTTCAGTTCTTC	CASSQPGQGSFQFF